The 27 T cell receptor beta chains below all came from one sample that was sequenced in a study of beta chain features in type 1 diabetes. Since all of the isolated RNA was reverse transcribed, expressed TCRB transcripts were what got sequenced. Generated by immunoSEQ multiplex PCR, the TCRdb table keeps only in-frame clones and is missing some. The table lists 160,000 or so clones, 7.5% to 10% of them singletons. Sample: central memory CD4+ T cells from blood. Source of these receptors: a young woman in good health.

The CDR3 protein is CASSADSGNTIYF. The CDR3 nucleotides read TGTGCCAGCAGCGCCGACAGTGGAAACACCATATATTTT. This sequence joins TRBV9 and TRBJ1-3; TRBD1 might be the D (5 bases). Germline loops: CDR1 SGDLS, CDR2 YYNGEE. Deletions cut 3 bases from V and 3 bases from J, with 7 bases between. The CDR3 loop spans 13 amino acids.

This clone was counted between two and nine times. The chain links TRBV28 to TRBJ2-5; TRBD1 matches 8 bases. The end of the DNA fits TRBJ2-7 better, so the J call may be wrong. Germline V gene sequence: CDR1 MDHEN, CDR2 SYDVKM. The CDR3 length is 16 residues. CDR3 region: CASSFSPDRATYEQYF. The CDR3, as DNA: TGTGCCAGCAGTTTTAGCCCGGACAGGGCCACCTACGAGCAGTACTTC.

The chain uses TRBV19 and TRBJ2-5; D may be TRBD1 (5 bases). V was pared by 5 bases and J by 1 base, with 11 bases between. Germline loops: CDR1 LNHDA, CDR2 SQIVND (reference sequence). This CDR3 contains 14 residues. CDR3 sequence (DNA): TGTGCCAGTAGTGGGCGACAGTTCCAAGAGACCCAGTACTTC. Translating it yields CASSGRQFQETQYF.

V is TRBV5-1 and J is TRBJ1-6; 9 bases are a match to TRBD1. Germline CDR1 SGHRS, CDR2 YFSETQ. V shed 2 bases and J 9 bases; nucleotides not matched to a gene: 6. This CDR3 is built from 15 residues. The CDR3 here is CASSLSDRGGSPLHF. CDR3 bases: TGCGCCAGCAGCTTATCGGACAGGGGCGGTTCACCCCTCCACTTT.

The CDR3 nucleotides are TGTGCCAGCAGCTTCGGGGGGTGGGAGACCCAGTACTTC. This translates into CASSFGGWETQYF. The genes are TRBV5-4 and TRBJ2-5; 7 bases map to TRBD2. This CDR3 is 13 amino acids long. Per the germline V gene, CDR1 is SGHNT and CDR2 is YYREEE (reference sequence). V dropped 2 bases and J dropped 5; count of bases not matched to a gene: 3.

This clone was observed a handful of times. This chain links TRBV7-2 with TRBJ1-2, with a tentative D call TRBD1 (5 bases). The CDR3 contains 15 residues. Per the germline V gene, CDR1 is SGHTA and CDR2 is FQGNSA. The germline V and J ends were trimmed by 2 bases and 8 bases, with 18 bases remaining between them. The CDR3 here is CASSLKPGGGLGYTF. In DNA form, the CDR3 reads TGTGCCAGCAGCTTAAAGCCCGGCGGGGGTTTAGGCTACACCTTC. The whole variable domain, filled in from reference TRBV7-2 and TRBJ1-2, reads GAGVSQSPSNKVTEKGKDVELRCDPISGHTALYWYRQSLGQGLEFLIYFQGNSAPDKSGLPSDRFSAERTGGSVSTLTIQRTQQEDSAVYLCASSLKPGGGLGYTFGSGTRLTVV.

The chain joins TRBV6-5 to TRBJ2-5; 9 bases match TRBD2. The last part of the DNA fits TRBJ2-7 better; the J call may be wrong. From germline, CDR1 is MNHEY and CDR2 SVGAGI. CDR3 length: 15 amino acids. Here the CDR3 DNA reads TGTGCCAGCAGCTCTAGCGGGACAGTAACCTACGAGCAGTACTTC. Its protein product is CASSSSGTVTYEQYF.

This clone has a count of ten or more. V is TRBV29-1 and J is TRBJ2-1; 9 bases line up with TRBD2. There are 13 residues in the CDR3. CDR1 and CDR2 (germline): SQVTM, ANQGSEA. Trimming removed 3 bases from V and 10 bases from J; junction bases left unmatched: 7. In DNA, the CDR3 is TGCAGCGTTGAGAGTAGCGGGAGTCAAGAGCAGTTCTTC. It codes for CSVESSGSQEQFF.

This clone has just a few counts. The V and J genes are TRBV7-2 and TRBJ2-3; TRBD2 matches at 11 bases. Germline values: CDR1 SGHTA, CDR2 FQGNSA. With V trimmed by 1 base and J by 4 bases, 1 base remained unmatched. The CDR3 contains 15 residues. Here the CDR3 reads CASSLELAGADTQYF. The CDR3 DNA is TGTGCCAGCAGCTTAGAACTAGCGGGGGCAGATACGCAGTATTTT.

The chain couples TRBV6-5 to TRBJ2-7; 7 bases fit TRBD1. V lost 5 bases to trimming and J lost 2 bases; unmatched junction nucleotides: 6. The CDR3 runs to 14 residues. Germline V lookup: CDR1 MNHEY, CDR2 SVGAGI. In DNA form, the CDR3 reads TGTGCCAGCAGTCGGACAGGCCTGACCTACGAGCAGTACTTC. It specifies CASSRTGLTYEQYF.

This clone turned up a few times. The chain uses TRBV6-5 and TRBJ2-7, with TRBD2 identical over 9 bases. This CDR3 has 15 residues. The J segment lost 0 bases and the V segment lost 8 bases, leaving 8 bases of the junction unmatched. The V gene's germline CDR1 is MNHEY and CDR2 SVGAGI. The CDR3: CASRGGSGSSYEQYF. In nucleotides, the CDR3 is TGTGCCAGCCGAGGAGGTAGCGGGAGCTCCTACGAGCAGTACTTC.

The V and J genes are TRBV5-1 and TRBJ2-5, with D possibly TRBD2 on 6 matching bases. The CDR3 length is 15 residues. Germline lookup yields CDR1 SGHRS and CDR2 YFSETQ. V dropped 2 bases and J dropped 3 bases, with 14 bases sitting between them. CDR3 in amino acids: CASSFGGAPEETQYF. CDR3 bases: TGCGCCAGCAGCTTTGGCGGGGCGCCGGAAGAGACCCAGTACTTC.

V gene TRBV7-2 combines with J gene TRBJ1-2, with 7 positions matching TRBD1. The germline V gene encodes CDR1 SGHTA and CDR2 FQGNSA. V lost 1 base and J lost 3; bases outside the gene matches: 2. The CDR3 loop spans 14 amino acids. CDR3 residues: CASSLEGGDYGYTF. CDR3 in DNA: TGTGCCAGCAGCTTAGAAGGGGGCGACTATGGCTACACCTTC. The full variable domain, in which reference TRBV7-2 and TRBJ1-2 provide the parts outside the CDR3, is GAGVSQSPSNKVTEKGKDVELRCDPISGHTALYWYRQSLGQGLEFLIYFQGNSAPDKSGLPSDRFSAERTGGSVSTLTIQRTQQEDSAVYLCASSLEGGDYGYTFGSGTRLTVV.

This clone was counted between two and nine times. This chain uses TRBV30 with TRBJ1-2; 9 bases agree with TRBD1. The germline gives CDR1 GTSNPN, CDR2 SVGIG (reference sequence). CDR3 size: 15 residues. Germline trimming cut 4 bases from V and 7 bases from J; bases unmatched to any gene: 13. CDR3 in amino acids: CAWNKAGQGSGGYTF. As DNA, the CDR3 is TGTGCCTGGAATAAAGCGGGACAGGGCTCGGGTGGCTACACCTTC.

There are a few counts of this clone. The genes are TRBV5-4 and TRBJ1-1; 8 nucleotides align to TRBD1. Trimming cost V 3 bases and J 4 bases; bases outside gene matches: 8. The CDR3 totals 15 residues. Germline CDR1 reads SGHNT; CDR2 reads YYREEE (reference sequence). The chain's CDR3 is CASSSRTGLGTEAFF. CDR3 DNA sequence: TGTGCCAGCAGCTCCCGGACAGGGTTGGGCACTGAAGCTTTCTTT.

This clone has a handful of counts. V and J are TRBV7-9 and TRBJ2-3; D unresolved. CDR1 SEHNR and CDR2 FQNEAQ come from the germline V gene (reference sequence). Trimming left V 1 base short and J 0 bases short, with 11 bases between. CDR3 length equals 16 residues. In DNA, the CDR3 is TGTGCCAGCAGCTTAGTATCGCGCTCTAGCACAGATACGCAGTATTTT. Translating it yields CASSLVSRSSTDTQYF. The whole variable domain, remainder taken from reference TRBV7-9 and TRBJ2-3, is DTGVSQNPRHKITKRGQNVTFRCDPISEHNRLYWYRQTLGQGPEFLTYFQNEAQLEKSRLLSDRFSAERPKGSFSTLEIQRTEQGDSAMYLCASSLVSRSSTDTQYFGPGTRLTVL.

This clone has more than one count but fewer than ten. The V and J genes are TRBV5-1 and TRBJ1-4; TRBD1 aligns across 10 bases. The CDR3 covers 14 residues. The trim removed 4 bases at V and 8 bases at J, leaving 5 bases unmatched. From germline, CDR1 is SGHRS and CDR2 YFSETQ. CDR3 residues: CASSVDRGREKLFF. CDR3 coding DNA: TGCGCCAGCAGCGTGGACAGGGGGAGAGAAAAACTGTTTTTT. The entire variable domain, with the rest obtained from reference TRBV5-1 and TRBJ1-4, is as follows: KAGVTQTPRYLIKTRGQQVTLSCSPISGHRSVSWYQQTPGQGLQFLFEYFSETQRNKGNFPGRFSGRQFSNSRSEMNVSTLELGDSALYLCASSVDRGREKLFFGSGTQLSVL.

This sequence joins TRBV5-1 and TRBJ2-7; the D gene is possibly TRBD2 (5 bases). This CDR3 spans 13 amino acids. Germline values: CDR1 SGHRS, CDR2 YFSETQ. Trimming took off 7 bases at V and 0 bases at J, with 11 bases between the two ends. CDR3 DNA: TGCGCCAGCCGCGGGCTGAACTCCTACGAGCAGTACTTC. Its protein product is CASRGLNSYEQYF.

This clone was counted between two and nine times. V gene TRBV6-5 combines with J gene TRBJ1-1, with D unclear. The CDR3 spans 12 residues. V lost 7 bases to trimming and J lost 4 bases, with 10 bases between them. The germline V gene has CDR1 MNHEY and CDR2 SVGAGI. The CDR3 DNA sequence: TGTGCCAGCACTCTTAGTAGCACTGAAGCTTTCTTT. Its translation is CASTLSSTEAFF.

This chain joins TRBV19 and TRBJ1-5; TRBD1 matches at 7 bases. Germline V gives CDR1 LNHDA, CDR2 SQIVND (reference sequence). The CDR3 covers 14 residues. Trimming at V came to 3 bases and at J to 3 bases, leaving 2 bases not matched to a gene. Here the CDR3 DNA reads TGTGCCAGTAGTATGACAGGGAACAATCAGCCCCAGCATTTT. This codes for CASSMTGNNQPQHF.

The rearrangement links TRBV7-9 to TRBJ2-5, with 8 bases fitting TRBD2. J lost 1 base, V lost 2 bases, and 6 bases had no gene match. The CDR3 loop spans 16 amino acids. Germline CDR1 reads SEHNR; CDR2 reads FQNEAQ (reference sequence). CDR3 nucleotide sequence: TGTGCCAGCAGCTTAACCGGAAGCGGGAGCCAAGAGACCCAGTACTTC. Residues: CASSLTGSGSQETQYF.

About this clone: Other DNA sequences from this sample encode an identical CDR3 as well. V gene TRBV27 combines with J gene TRBJ2-5, with 7 bases fitting TRBD2. CDR1 MNHEY and CDR2 SMNVEV come from the germline V gene (reference sequence). The CDR3 is made up of 13 amino acids. The V and J ends lost 4 bases and 5 bases, in that order; junction bases with no gene match: 4. Here the CDR3 DNA reads TGTGCCAGCAGTTGGTCCGGGAGGGAGACCCAGTACTTC. Translated, it gives CASSWSGRETQYF.

The chain joins TRBV5-1 to TRBJ2-2, with D unresolved. The length of the CDR3 is 13 residues. In germline, CDR1 is SGHRS, CDR2 YFSETQ. The germline V and J ends were trimmed by 5 bases and 1 base, with 6 bases remaining between them. CDR3 DNA sequence: TGCGCCAGCAGTCAGCGGAACACCGGGGAGCTGTTTTTT. It codes for CASSQRNTGELFF.

About this clone itself: Other DNA sequences in the sample encode the same CDR3. The chain recombines TRBV11-2 with TRBJ1-2, with D possibly matching TRBD1 (5 bases). This CDR3 has 13 amino acids. In germline, CDR1 is SGHAT, CDR2 FQNNGV. Trimming removed 5 bases from V and 2 bases from J, with 9 bases in between. The CDR3 spells CASSPRGNYGYTF. CDR3 sequence (DNA): TGTGCCAGCAGCCCCCGGGGGAACTATGGCTACACCTTC. Variable domain in full (rest from reference TRBV11-2 and TRBJ1-2): EAGVAQSPRYKIIEKRQSVAFWCNPISGHATLYWYQQILGQGPKLLIQFQNNGVVDDSQLPKDRFSAERLKGVDSTLKIQPAKLEDSAVYLCASSPRGNYGYTFGSGTRLTVV.

The V and J genes are TRBV7-9 and TRBJ1-1; TRBD1 matches 8 bases. Germline CDR1 and CDR2: SEHNR and FQNEAQ (reference sequence). CDR3 length equals 13 residues. Trimming took 7 bases from V and 1 from J; bases not matched to a gene: 2. DNA of the CDR3: TGTGCCAGCAACGGACAGGGGAACACTGAAGCTTTCTTT. Residues: CASNGQGNTEAFF.

The genes are TRBV5-1 and TRBJ2-3; 8 nucleotides align to TRBD2. This CDR3 is 15 amino acids long. Losses at the gene ends were 0 bases for V and 2 bases for J; bases not matched to a gene: 2. CDR1 and CDR2 from the germline V gene are SGHRS and YFSETQ. CDR3 in DNA: TGCGCCAGCAGCTTGGTAGCGGGACCCACAGATACGCAGTATTTT. It translates to CASSLVAGPTDTQYF.

About this clone itself: The junction departs from the called germline gene at one end, perhaps through a read error. This sequence joins TRBV7-9 and TRBJ1-4, with D perhaps TRBD1 (5 bases). CDR1 is SEHNR, CDR2 FQNEAQ, per germline (reference sequence). CDR3 size: 12 residues. Written as DNA, the CDR3 is TGTGCCAGCAGCTTACAGGGAACTAAACTGCTTTTT. It yields the protein CASSLQGTKLLF.